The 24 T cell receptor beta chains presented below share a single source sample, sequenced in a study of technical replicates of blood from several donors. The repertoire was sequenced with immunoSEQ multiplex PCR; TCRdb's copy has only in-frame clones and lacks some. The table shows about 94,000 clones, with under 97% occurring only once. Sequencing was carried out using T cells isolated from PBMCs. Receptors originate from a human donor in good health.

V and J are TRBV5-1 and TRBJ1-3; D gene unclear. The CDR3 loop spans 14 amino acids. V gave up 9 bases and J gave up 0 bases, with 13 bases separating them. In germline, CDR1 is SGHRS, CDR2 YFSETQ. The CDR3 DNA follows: TGCGCCACCTCGGTCGGGAACTCTGGAAACACCATATATTTT. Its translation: CATSVGNSGNTIYF.

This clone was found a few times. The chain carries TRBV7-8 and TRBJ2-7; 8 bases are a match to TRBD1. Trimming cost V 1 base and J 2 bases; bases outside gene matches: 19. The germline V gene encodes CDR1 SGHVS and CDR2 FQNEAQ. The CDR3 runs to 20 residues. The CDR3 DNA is TGTGCCAGCAGCTTAGTAGAGGGGGTGAGGGGGACAGGAAACCCCTACGAGCAGTACTTC. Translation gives CASSLVEGVRGTGNPYEQYF.

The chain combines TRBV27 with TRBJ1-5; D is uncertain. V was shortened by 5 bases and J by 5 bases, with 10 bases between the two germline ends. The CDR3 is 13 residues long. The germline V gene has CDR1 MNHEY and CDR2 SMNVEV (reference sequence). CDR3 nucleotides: TGTGCCAGCAGTGGAGGTTTTTATCAGCCCCAGCATTTT. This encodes CASSGGFYQPQHF.

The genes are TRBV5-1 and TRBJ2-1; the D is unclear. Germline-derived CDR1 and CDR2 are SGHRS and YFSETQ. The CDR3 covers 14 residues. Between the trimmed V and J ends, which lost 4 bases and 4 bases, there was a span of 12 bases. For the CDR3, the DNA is TGCGCCAGCAGCCAAGCACAGATTTACAATGAGCAGTTCTTC. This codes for CASSQAQIYNEQFF.

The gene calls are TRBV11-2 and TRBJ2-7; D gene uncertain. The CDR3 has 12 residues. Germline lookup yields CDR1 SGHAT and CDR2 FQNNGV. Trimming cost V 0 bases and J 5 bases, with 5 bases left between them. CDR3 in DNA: TGTGCCAGCAGCTTAGACCGGGACGAGCAGTACTTC. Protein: CASSLDRDEQYF. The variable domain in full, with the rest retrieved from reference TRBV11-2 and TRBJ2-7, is EAGVAQSPRYKIIEKRQSVAFWCNPISGHATLYWYQQILGQGPKLLIQFQNNGVVDDSQLPKDRFSAERLKGVDSTLKIQPAKLEDSAVYLCASSLDRDEQYFGPGTRLTVT.

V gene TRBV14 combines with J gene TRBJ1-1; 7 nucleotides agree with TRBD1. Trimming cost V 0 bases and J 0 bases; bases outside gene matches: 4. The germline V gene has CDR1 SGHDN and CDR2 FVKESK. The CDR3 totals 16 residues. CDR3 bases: TGTGCCAGCAGCCAAGATTTTGGGACAGTGAACACTGAAGCTTTCTTT. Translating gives CASSQDFGTVNTEAFF.

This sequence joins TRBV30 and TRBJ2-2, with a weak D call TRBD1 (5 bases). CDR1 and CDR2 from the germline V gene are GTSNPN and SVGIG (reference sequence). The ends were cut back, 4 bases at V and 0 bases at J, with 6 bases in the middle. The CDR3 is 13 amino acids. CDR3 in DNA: TGTGCCTGGATGACAGCGAACACCGGGGAGCTGTTTTTT. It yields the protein CAWMTANTGELFF.

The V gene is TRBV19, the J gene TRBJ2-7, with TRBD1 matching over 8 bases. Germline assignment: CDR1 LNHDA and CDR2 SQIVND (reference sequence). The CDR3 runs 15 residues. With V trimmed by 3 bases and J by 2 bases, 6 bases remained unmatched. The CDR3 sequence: CASSMRQGAPYEQYF. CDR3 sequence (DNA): TGTGCCAGTAGTATGCGGCAGGGGGCCCCCTACGAGCAGTACTTC.

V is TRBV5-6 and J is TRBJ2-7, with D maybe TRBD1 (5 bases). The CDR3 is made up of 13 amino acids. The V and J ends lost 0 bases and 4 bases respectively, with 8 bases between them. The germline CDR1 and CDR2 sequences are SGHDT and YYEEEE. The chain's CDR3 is CASSLVGEYEQYF. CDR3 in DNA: TGTGCCAGCAGCTTGGTAGGGGAATACGAGCAGTACTTC.

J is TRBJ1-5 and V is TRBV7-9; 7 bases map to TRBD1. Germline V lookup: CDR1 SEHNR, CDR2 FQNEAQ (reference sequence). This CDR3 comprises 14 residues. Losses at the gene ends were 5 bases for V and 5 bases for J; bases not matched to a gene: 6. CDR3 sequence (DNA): TGTGCCAGCAGCGTTGGGACAGCCTATCAGCCCCAGCATTTT. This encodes CASSVGTAYQPQHF.

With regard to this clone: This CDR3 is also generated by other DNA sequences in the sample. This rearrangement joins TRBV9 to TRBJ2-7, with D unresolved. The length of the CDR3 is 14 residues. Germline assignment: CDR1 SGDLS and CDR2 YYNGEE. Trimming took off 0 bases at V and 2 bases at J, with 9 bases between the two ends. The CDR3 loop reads CASSVGAGTYEQYF. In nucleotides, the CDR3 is TGTGCCAGCAGCGTAGGGGCAGGTACCTACGAGCAGTACTTC. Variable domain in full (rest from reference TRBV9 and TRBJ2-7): DSGVTQTPKHLITATGQRVTLRCSPRSGDLSVYWYQQSLDQGLQFLIQYYNGEERAKGNILERFSAQQFPDLHSELNLSSLELGDSALYFCASSVGAGTYEQYFGPGTRLTVT.

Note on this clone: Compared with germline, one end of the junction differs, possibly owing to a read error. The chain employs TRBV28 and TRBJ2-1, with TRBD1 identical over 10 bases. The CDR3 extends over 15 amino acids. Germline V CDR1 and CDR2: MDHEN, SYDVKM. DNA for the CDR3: TGTGCCAGCAGTTTAGGGGGGGACAGGGGTTTTGGGTGGGTCTTC. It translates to CASSLGGDRGFGWVF.

CDR3 nucleotide sequence: TGTGCCAGCAGCTCCCGGGACAGCAACACCGGGGAGCTGTTTTTT. Translating gives CASSSRDSNTGELFF. The V gene is TRBV11-3, the J gene TRBJ2-2, with 7 positions matching TRBD1. This CDR3 comprises 15 residues. Germline assignment: CDR1 SGHNT and CDR2 YENEEA. Trimming took 4 bases from V and 2 from J; bases not matched to a gene: 4.

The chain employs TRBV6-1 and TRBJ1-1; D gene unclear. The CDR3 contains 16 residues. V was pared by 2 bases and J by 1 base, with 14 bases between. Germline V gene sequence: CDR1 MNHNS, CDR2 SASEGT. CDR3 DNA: TGTGCCAGCAGTGAAATGGTGAGAGGTGGGAACACTGAAGCTTTCTTT. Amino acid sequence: CASSEMVRGGNTEAFF.

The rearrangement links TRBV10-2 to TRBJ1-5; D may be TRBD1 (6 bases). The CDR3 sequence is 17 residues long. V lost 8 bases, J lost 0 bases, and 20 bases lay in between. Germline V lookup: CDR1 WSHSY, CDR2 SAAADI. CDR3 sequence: CASPGHRKEFSNQPQHF. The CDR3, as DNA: TGCGCCAGCCCGGGACACCGAAAGGAATTTAGCAATCAGCCCCAGCATTTT.

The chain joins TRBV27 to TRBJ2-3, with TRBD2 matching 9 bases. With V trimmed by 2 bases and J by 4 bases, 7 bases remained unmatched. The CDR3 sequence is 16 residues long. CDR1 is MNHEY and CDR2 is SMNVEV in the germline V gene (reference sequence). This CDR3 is CASSLRVAGVSDTQYF. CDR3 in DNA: TGTGCCAGCAGTTTAAGGGTAGCGGGAGTCTCAGATACGCAGTATTTT.

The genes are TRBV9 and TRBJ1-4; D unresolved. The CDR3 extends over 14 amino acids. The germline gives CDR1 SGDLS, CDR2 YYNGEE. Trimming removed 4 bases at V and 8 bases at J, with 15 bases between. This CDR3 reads CASSTGWATEKLFF. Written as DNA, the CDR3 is TGTGCCAGCAGCACGGGATGGGCCACCGAAAAACTGTTTTTT.

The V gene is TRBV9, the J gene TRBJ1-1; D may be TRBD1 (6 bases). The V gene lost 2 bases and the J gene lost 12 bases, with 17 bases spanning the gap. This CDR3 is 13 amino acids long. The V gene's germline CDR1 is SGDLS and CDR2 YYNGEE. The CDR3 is CASSVGGRGGPFF. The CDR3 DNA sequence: TGTGCCAGCAGCGTCGGGGGCCGGGGGGGCCCTTTCTTT.

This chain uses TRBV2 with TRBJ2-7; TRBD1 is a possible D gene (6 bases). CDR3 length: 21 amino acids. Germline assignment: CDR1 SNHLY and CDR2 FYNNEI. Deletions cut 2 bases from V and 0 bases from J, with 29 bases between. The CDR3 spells CASSENEWTANNLRPSYEQYF. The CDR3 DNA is TGTGCCAGCAGTGAAAATGAATGGACAGCCAACAACCTACGACCCTCCTACGAGCAGTACTTC.

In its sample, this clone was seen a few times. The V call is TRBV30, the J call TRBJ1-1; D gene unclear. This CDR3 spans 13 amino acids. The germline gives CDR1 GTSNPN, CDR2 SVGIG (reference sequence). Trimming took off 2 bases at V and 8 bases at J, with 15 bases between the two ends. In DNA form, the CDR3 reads TGTGCCTGGAGTACCCGTCGCCTAGGCGAAGCTTTCTTT. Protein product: CAWSTRRLGEAFF. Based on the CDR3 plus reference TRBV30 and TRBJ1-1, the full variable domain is SQTIHQWPATLVQPVGSPLSLECTVEGTSNPNLYWYRQAAGRGLQLLFYSVGIGQISSEVPQNLSASRPQDRQFILSSKKLLLSDSGFYLCAWSTRRLGEAFFGQGTRLTVV.

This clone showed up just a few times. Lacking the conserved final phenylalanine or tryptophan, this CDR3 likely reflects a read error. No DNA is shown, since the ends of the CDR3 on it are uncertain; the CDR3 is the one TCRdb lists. This CDR3 is CASSELGGRRSD. The chain couples TRBV10-1 to TRBJ1-1; TRBD1 was called by the table and not checked on the DNA. The CDR3 totals 12 residues, both ends included. Germline CDR1 WNHNN, CDR2 SYGVQD (reference sequence).

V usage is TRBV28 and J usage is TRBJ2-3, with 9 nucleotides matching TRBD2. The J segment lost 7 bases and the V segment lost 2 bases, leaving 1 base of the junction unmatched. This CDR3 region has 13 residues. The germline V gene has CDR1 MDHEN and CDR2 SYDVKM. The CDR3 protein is CASSLAGGNTQYF. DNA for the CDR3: TGTGCCAGCAGTTTAGCGGGAGGGAATACGCAGTATTTT.

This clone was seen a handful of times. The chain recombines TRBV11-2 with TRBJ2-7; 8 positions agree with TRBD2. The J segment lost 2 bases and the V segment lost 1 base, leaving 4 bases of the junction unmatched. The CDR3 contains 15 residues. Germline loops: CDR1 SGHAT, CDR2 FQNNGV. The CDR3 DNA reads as TGTGCCAGCAGCTTAGTCGGGAGGGTTGCCTACGAGCAGTACTTC. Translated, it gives CASSLVGRVAYEQYF.

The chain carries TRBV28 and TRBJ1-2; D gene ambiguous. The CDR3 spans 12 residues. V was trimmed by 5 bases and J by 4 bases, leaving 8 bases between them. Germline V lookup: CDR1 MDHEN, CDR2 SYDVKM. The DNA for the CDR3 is TGTGCCAGCAGTAACAGCTTCTATGGCTACACCTTC. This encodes CASSNSFYGYTF.